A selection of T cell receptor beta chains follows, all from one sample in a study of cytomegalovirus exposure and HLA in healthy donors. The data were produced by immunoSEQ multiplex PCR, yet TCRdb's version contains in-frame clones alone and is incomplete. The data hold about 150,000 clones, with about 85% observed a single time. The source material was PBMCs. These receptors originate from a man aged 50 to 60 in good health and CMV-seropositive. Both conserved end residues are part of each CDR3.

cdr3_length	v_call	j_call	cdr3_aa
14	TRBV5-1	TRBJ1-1	CASSLGAFNTEAFF
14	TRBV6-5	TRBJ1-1	CASSPQQGSTEAFF
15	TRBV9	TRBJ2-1	CASSPSAGSYNEQFF
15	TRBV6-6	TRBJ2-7	CASSYSGSSSYEQYF
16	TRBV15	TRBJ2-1	CATSRGLGENYNEQFF
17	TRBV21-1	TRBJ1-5	CASSKDPGRWDRQPQHF
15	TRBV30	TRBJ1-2	CAWSGFRGRKDGYTF
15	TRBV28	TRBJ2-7	CASSKGGTGVYEQYF
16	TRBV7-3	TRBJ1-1	CASSLTKAGALTEAFF
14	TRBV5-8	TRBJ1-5	CASSLGRGSKPQHF
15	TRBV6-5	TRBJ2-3	CASSYRGLAGGTQYF
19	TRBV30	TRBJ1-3	CAWSSFRRDRGRTGNTIYF
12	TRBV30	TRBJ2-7	CAWSVSAYEQYF
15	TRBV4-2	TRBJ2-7	CASSQASSGIYEQYF
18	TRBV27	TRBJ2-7	CASSSYHIVGLVNYEQYF
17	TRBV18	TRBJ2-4	CASSPKDRGQAKNIQYF
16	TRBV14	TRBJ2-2	CASSRPNLGVPGELFF
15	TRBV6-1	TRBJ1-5	CASTPGSGGNQPQHF
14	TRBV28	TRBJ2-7	CASSGTSVHYEQYF
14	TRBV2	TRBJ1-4	CASSEVGGVEKLFF
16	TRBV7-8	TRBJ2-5	CASSLVSGGGRETQYF
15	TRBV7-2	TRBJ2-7	CASRIKSLLVHEQYF
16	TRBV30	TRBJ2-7	CAWRGGGGTKDYEQYF
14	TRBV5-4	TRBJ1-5	CASSLFGGNQPQHF
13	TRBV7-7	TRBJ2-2	CASSEGVTGELFF